Each of the 9 T cell receptor beta chains below was sequenced from the same sample in a study of T cells in Graves' hyperthyroidism and ophthalmopathy. RNA transcripts served as the template for amplifying TCR beta CDR3 regions. TCR CDR3 underwent first-round RT-PCR with the HTBI primer set. MiXCR, run by TCRdb on the multiplex PCR reads, gives a single entry per CDR3 protein. The data contain about 690,000 distinct CDR3 sequences, roughly 17% of them singletons. The sequencing input was blood. The receptor set was obtained from a man aged 50 to 59 with Graves' hyperthyroidism.

This clonotype was counted many times. This CDR3 is CASSEGQGSYEQYF. Written as DNA, the CDR3 is TGTGCCAGCAGTGAAGGGCAGGGATCGTACGAGCAGTACTTC. V gene TRBV2 combines with J gene TRBJ2-7; tentatively, D is TRBD1 (5 bases). Per the germline V gene, CDR1 is SNHLY and CDR2 is FYNNEI. The CDR3 has 14 residues. Trimming left V 1 base short and J 4 bases short, with 11 bases between.

This clonotype was detected ten times or more. V is TRBV2 and J is TRBJ1-1; 8 bases fit TRBD1. The germline gives CDR1 SNHLY, CDR2 FYNNEI. V was pared by 3 bases and J by 4 bases, with 7 bases of the junction left unmatched. CDR3 length equals 15 residues. For the CDR3, the DNA is TGTGCCAGCAGTGAGGACAGGGCCAAAGGCACTGAAGCTTTCTTT. This sequence encodes CASSEDRAKGTEAFF.

This chain joins TRBV19 and TRBJ2-1, with 9 bases aligning to TRBD1. The length of the CDR3 is 15 residues. The germline V gene has CDR1 LNHDA and CDR2 SQIVND (reference sequence). V lost 4 bases, J lost 9 bases, and 10 bases stayed unmatched. The CDR3 nucleotides are TGTGCCAGTAGTAGTGGGACAGGGTGGGATGGTGAGCAGTTCTTC. This gives the protein CASSSGTGWDGEQFF.

At least ten counts were recorded for this clonotype. At one boundary the junction diverges from the germline segment, which might be a read error. V is TRBV5-1 and J is TRBJ2-3; 8 bases are shared with TRBD2. The V gene's germline CDR1 is SGHRS and CDR2 YFSETQ. The CDR3 runs to 16 residues. The CDR3 DNA sequence: TGTGCCAGCAGCTTTTTAGCGGGGTCTAGCACAGATACGCAGTATTTT. Amino acid sequence: CASSFLAGSSTDTQYF.

V usage is TRBV24-1 and J usage is TRBJ2-1, with D maybe TRBD1 (5 bases). Trimming took off 3 bases at V and 8 bases at J, with 10 bases between the two ends. The CDR3 extends over 13 amino acids. Germline CDR1 reads KGHDR; CDR2 reads SFDVKD. The CDR3 protein is CATSDGAEDEQFF. DNA for the CDR3: TGTGCCACCAGTGATGGGGCTGAAGATGAGCAGTTCTTC.

The gene calls are TRBV6-2 or TRBV6-3 and TRBJ2-7, with a possible D match to TRBD1 (6 bases). The germline V gene has CDR1 MNHEY and CDR2 SVGEGT. The V and J ends lost 4 bases and 2 bases respectively, with 12 bases between them. CDR3 length: 14 residues. The CDR3 sequence: CASSFLDRTYEQYF. The CDR3 DNA is TGTGCCAGCAGTTTTTTGGACAGAACCTACGAGCAGTACTTC.

This clonotype was counted a few times. One base away lies a much larger clone, so this may be a sequencing read error. The genes are TRBV6-2 or TRBV6-3 and TRBJ2-7, with 9 bases aligning to TRBD2. Germline loops: CDR1 MNHEY, CDR2 SVGEGT. The CDR3 is 16 amino acids. With V trimmed by 5 bases and J by 0 bases, 8 bases remained unmatched. The CDR3 loop reads CASSGGLAGNSYEQYF. The CDR3 nucleotides read TGTGCCAGCAGTGGCGGGCTAGCGGGGAACTCCTACGAGCAGTACTTC.

In its sample, this clonotype was seen many times. The J gene is TRBJ1-6, the V gene TRBV28, with no clear D. This CDR3 has 13 residues. The V and J ends lost 2 bases and 14 bases respectively, with 13 bases between them. Germline V gives CDR1 MDHEN, CDR2 SYDVKM. The CDR3 loop reads CASSLELLRSLHF. The CDR3 DNA is TGTGCCAGCAGTTTAGAGCTGCTTCGATCCCTCCACTTT.

This clonotype was counted many times. The CDR3 loop reads CASSYGGYQETQYF. The CDR3 DNA reads TGTGCCAGCAGCTACGGCGGTTACCAAGAGACCCAGTACTTC. The chain recombines TRBV11-2 with TRBJ2-5, with no clear D. Germline CDR1 is SGHAT and CDR2 is FQNNGV. V lost 4 bases, J lost 0 bases, and 9 bases lay in between. This CDR3 has 14 amino acids.